This T cell receptor (beta chain) was obtained from a study of T-cell reconstitution after alpha-beta-depleted transplantation in children. Using unique molecular identifiers, the investigators prepared the TCRbeta library. TCRdb itself ran the PCR reads through MiXCR, one entry per CDR3 protein. The sample includes about 500,000 distinct CDR3 sequences, approximately 29% of them seen just once. The ends lost 6 bases at V and 4 bases at J; junction bases unmatched: 10. The CDR3 runs 14 residues. Germline V gives CDR1 DFQATT, CDR2 SNEGSKA (reference sequence). V usage is TRBV20-1 and J usage is TRBJ1-2; 8 bases are a match to TRBD1. The sample in question was PBMCs from the stem cell graft donor, obtained from the stem cell graft. The origin of this receptor is a human donor who donated a stem cell graft to a child with aplastic anemia. CDR3 in DNA: TGCAGTGCAGGCGCAGGGGGCCGAGGCTATGGCTACACCTTC. As protein: CSAGAGGRGYGYTF.